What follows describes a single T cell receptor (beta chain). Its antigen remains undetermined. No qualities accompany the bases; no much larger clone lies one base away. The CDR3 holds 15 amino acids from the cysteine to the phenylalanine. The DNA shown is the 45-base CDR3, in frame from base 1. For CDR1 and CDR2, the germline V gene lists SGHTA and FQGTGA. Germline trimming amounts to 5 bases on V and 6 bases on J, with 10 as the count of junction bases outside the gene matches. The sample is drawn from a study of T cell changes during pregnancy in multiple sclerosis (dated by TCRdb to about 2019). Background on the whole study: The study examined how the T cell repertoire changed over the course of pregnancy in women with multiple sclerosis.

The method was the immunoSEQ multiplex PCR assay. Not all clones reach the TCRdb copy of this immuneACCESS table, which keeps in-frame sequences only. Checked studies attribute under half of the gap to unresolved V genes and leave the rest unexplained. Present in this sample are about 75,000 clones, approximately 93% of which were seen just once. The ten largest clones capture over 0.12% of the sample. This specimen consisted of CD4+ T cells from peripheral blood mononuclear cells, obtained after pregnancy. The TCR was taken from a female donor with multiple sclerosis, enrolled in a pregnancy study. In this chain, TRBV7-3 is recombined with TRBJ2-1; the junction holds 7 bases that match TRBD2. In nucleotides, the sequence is TGTGCCAGCAGCCTCTCCTGGACTAGTAGCAATGAGCAGTTCTTC. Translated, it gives CASSLSWTSSNEQFF.